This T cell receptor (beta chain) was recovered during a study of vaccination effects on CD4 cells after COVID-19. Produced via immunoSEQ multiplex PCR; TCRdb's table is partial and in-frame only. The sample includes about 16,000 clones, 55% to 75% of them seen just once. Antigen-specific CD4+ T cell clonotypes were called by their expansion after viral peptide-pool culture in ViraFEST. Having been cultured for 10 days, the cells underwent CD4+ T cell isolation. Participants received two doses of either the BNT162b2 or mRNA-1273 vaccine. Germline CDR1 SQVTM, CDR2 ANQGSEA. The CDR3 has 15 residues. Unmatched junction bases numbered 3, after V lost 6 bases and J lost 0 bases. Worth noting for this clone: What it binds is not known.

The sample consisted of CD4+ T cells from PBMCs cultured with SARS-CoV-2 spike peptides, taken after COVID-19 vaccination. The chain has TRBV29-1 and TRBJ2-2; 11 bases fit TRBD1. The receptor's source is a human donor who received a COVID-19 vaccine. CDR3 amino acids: CSVRGQGANTGELFF. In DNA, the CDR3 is TGCAGCGTCCGGGGACAGGGGGCGAACACCGGGGAGCTGTTTTTT.